One and the same sample provided the 9 T cell receptor beta chains below, sequenced in a study of shared clonotypes between healthy human individuals. This table comes from immunoSEQ multiplex PCR, and its TCRdb copy is limited to in-frame clones, with some not included. This sample yields roughly 2.1 million clones, of which more than 85% are seen a single time; under 2% belongs to the top ten. Terminally differentiated effector memory CD45RA+ cells were excluded by CCR7 positive selection of CD45RO-negative cells. Material for sequencing was naive CD8+ T cells from PBMCs. These receptors were taken from a young man in good health. Some clones in this sample may be carry-over from other donors' samples.

This clone has a handful of counts. The V gene is TRBV30, the J gene TRBJ1-1; the D gene is possibly TRBD1 (5 bases). The V and J ends lost 4 bases and 10 bases respectively, with 13 bases between them. CDR3 length: 11 residues. Looked up from germline, CDR1 is GTSNPN and CDR2 is SVGIG (reference sequence). CDR3 nucleotides: TGTGCCTGGATTGCAGGGTGGGTAGCTTTCTTT. This codes for CAWIAGWVAFF.

The rearrangement links TRBV6-5 to TRBJ2-2; no clear D. V lost 7 bases, J lost 2 bases, and 5 bases lay in between. The CDR3 contains 12 residues. Germline loops: CDR1 MNHEY, CDR2 SVGAGI. In DNA form, the CDR3 reads TGTGCCAGCAAGGGTAACACCGGGGAGCTGTTTTTT. Translation: CASKGNTGELFF.

The rearrangement joins TRBV29-1 to TRBJ1-6; 9 bases map to TRBD1. J lost 7 bases, V lost 4 bases, and 5 bases had no gene match. This CDR3 comprises 14 residues. CDR1 is SQVTM and CDR2 is ANQGSEA in the germline V gene. Written as DNA, the CDR3 is TGCAGCGTTGGGGGGGACAGGGACAATTCACCCCTCCACTTT. It codes for CSVGGDRDNSPLHF.

V is TRBV11-2 and J is TRBJ2-5; D may match TRBD1 or TRBD2 (5 bases each). Germline V CDR1 and CDR2: SGHAT, FQNNGV. The length of the CDR3 is 16 residues. V gave up 2 bases and J gave up 3 bases, with 16 bases separating them. CDR3 in DNA: TGTGCCAGCAGCTTATATTCGATCGTGGGGGAAGAGACCCAGTACTTC. Amino acid sequence: CASSLYSIVGEETQYF.

V usage is TRBV27 and J usage is TRBJ2-7, with D possibly matching TRBD1 (6 bases). Germline V gene data show CDR1 as MNHEY and CDR2 as SMNVEV (reference sequence). V was cut by 6 bases and J by 2 bases, with 20 bases left in between. The CDR3 has 16 residues. CDR3 region: CASSYSLGQHPYEQYF. CDR3 DNA: TGTGCCAGCAGCTACTCCCTCGGACAGCACCCCTACGAGCAGTACTTC.

This chain connects TRBV25-1 to TRBJ2-1; TRBD1 or TRBD2 may be the D gene (6 bases each). The CDR3 sequence is 15 residues long. V lost 4 bases to trimming and J lost 7 bases, with 17 bases between them. CDR1 is MGHDK, CDR2 SYGVNS, per germline. The CDR3 bases are TGTGCCAGCAGTGTTTCCTTGGGGGGCCCTAATGAGCAGTTCTTC. It yields the protein CASSVSLGGPNEQFF.

CDR3 protein: CASSRKNTEAFF. CDR3 bases: TGTGCCAGCAGCCGAAAGAACACTGAAGCTTTCTTT. V gene TRBV6-5 combines with J gene TRBJ1-1; D gene ambiguous. Germline CDR1 is MNHEY and CDR2 is SVGAGI. The CDR3 totals 12 residues. The ends were cut back, 6 bases at V and 1 base at J, with 6 bases in the middle.

V is TRBV27 and J is TRBJ2-1; D is uncertain. In germline, CDR1 is MNHEY, CDR2 SMNVEV (reference sequence). Trimming cost V 5 bases and J 4 bases, with 15 bases left between them. This CDR3 has 15 residues. DNA of the CDR3: TGTGCCAGCAGTCCCGCGTTACCCCCTTACAATGAGCAGTTCTTC. Translating it yields CASSPALPPYNEQFF.

The chain joins TRBV5-1 to TRBJ2-7; D is unresolved. The CDR3 totals 15 residues. Trimming stripped 0 bases from V and 0 bases from J, with 10 bases between. CDR1 is SGHRS, CDR2 YFSETQ, per germline. Here the CDR3 reads CASSLGPDLSYEQYF. The DNA of the CDR3 is TGCGCCAGCAGCTTGGGGCCAGACCTCTCCTACGAGCAGTACTTC.